This TCR beta chain appears in the sequencing data of a study of T cell responses to AZD1222 COVID-19 vaccine. Findings and limits, study-wide: Just five or six AZD1222 recipients were seropositive at baseline. Breadth and depth of Spike-specific TCRs rose after two AZD1222 doses. Unmutated variant regions are reportedly targeted by nearly half of spike-specific TCRs. Clonal diversity may have been underestimated, and the donors were mostly white British, with more females than males.

Data came from immunoSEQ multiplex PCR; TCRdb stores just in-frame clones and leaves some out. The sample includes roughly 140,000 clones, 70% to 90% of them seen just once. The CDR3 is made up of 15 amino acids. The germline V gene has CDR1 KGHDR and CDR2 SFDVKD. V gave up 4 bases and J gave up 3 bases; unmatched junction bases: 5. A single count supports this clone. The antigen is undetermined. The clonotype originates from an adult in good health. The genes are TRBV24-1 and TRBJ2-3; the match to TRBD1 covers 8 bases. The input for sequencing was peripheral blood, taken on day 0 of AZD1222 vaccination. Written as DNA, the CDR3 is TGTGCCACCAGTGACCCGGGACAGGTGACAGATACGCAGTATTTT. It encodes CATSDPGQVTDTQYF.